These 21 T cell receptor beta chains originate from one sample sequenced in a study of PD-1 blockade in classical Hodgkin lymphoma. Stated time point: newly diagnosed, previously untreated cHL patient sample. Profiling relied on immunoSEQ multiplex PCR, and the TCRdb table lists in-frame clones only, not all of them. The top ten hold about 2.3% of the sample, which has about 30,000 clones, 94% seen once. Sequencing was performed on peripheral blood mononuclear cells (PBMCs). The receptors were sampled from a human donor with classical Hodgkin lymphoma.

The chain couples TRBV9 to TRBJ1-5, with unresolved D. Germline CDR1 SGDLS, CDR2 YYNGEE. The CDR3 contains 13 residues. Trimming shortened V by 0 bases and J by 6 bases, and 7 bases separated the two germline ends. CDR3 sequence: CASSVGYLQPQHF. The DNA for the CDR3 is TGTGCCAGCAGCGTAGGTTACCTTCAGCCCCAGCATTTT.

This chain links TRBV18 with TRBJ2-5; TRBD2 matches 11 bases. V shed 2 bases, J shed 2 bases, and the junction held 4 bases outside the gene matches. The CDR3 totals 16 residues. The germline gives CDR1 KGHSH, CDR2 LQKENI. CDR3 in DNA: TGTGCCAGCTCACCAGGGGCTAGCGGGGGGCAAGAGACCCAGTACTTC. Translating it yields CASSPGASGGQETQYF.

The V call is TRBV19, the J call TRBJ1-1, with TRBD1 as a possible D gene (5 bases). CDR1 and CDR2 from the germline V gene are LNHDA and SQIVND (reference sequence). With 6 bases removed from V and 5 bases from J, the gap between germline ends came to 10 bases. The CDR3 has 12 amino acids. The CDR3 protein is CASSRGGTEAFF. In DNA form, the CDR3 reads TGTGCCAGTAGCCGGGGGGGGACTGAAGCTTTCTTT.

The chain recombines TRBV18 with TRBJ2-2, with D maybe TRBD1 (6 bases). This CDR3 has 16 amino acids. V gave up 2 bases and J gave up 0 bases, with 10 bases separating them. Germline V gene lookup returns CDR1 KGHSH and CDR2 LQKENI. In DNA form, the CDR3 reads TGTGCCAGCTCACCATTTACAGGGACGAACACCGGGGAGCTGTTTTTT. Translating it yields CASSPFTGTNTGELFF. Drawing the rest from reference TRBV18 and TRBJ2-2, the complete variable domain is NAGVMQNPRHLVRRRGQEARLRCSPMKGHSHVYWYRQLPEEGLKFMVYLQKENIIDESGMPKERFSAEFPKEGPSILRIQQVVRGDSAAYFCASSPFTGTNTGELFFGEGSRLTVL.

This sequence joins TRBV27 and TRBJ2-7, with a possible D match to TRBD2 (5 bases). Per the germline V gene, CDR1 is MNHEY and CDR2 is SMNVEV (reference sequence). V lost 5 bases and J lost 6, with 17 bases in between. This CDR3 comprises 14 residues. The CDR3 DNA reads TGTGCCAGCAGTCGTGCGGGTATAGGTTCCGAGCAGTACTTC. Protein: CASSRAGIGSEQYF.

CDR3 DNA sequence: TGTGCCAGCAGTTCCAGACCATCGATTACCAATGAGCAGTTCTTC. Translated, it gives CASSSRPSITNEQFF. The chain carries TRBV6-5 and TRBJ2-1; D gene unclear. The V gene lost 4 bases and the J gene lost 6 bases, with 16 bases spanning the gap. The CDR3 contains 15 residues. The germline V gene encodes CDR1 MNHEY and CDR2 SVGAGI.

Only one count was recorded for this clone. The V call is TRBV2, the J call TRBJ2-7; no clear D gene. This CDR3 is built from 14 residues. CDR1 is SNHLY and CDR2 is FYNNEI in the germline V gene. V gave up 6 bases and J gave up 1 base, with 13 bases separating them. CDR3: CASSLDGSSYEQYF. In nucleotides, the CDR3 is TGTGCCAGCAGCCTGGACGGTTCTTCCTACGAGCAGTACTTC. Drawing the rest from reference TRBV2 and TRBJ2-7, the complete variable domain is EPEVTQTPSHQVTQMGQEVILRCVPISNHLYFYWYRQILGQKVEFLVSFYNNEISEKSEIFDDQFSVERPDGSNFTLKIRSTKLEDSAMYFCASSLDGSSYEQYFGPGTRLTVT.

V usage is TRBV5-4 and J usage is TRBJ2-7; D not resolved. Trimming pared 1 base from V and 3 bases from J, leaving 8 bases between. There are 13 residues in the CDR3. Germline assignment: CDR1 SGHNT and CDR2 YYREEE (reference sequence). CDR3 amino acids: CASSLLDSYEQYF. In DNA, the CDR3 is TGTGCCAGCAGCTTGCTAGATAGCTACGAGCAGTACTTC.

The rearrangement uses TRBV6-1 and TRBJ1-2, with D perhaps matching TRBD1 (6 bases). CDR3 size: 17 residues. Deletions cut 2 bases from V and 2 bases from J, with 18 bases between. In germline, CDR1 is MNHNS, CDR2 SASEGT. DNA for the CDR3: TGTGCCAGCAGTGAATATCTTTGGGACAAAAGAAACTATGGCTACACCTTC. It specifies CASSEYLWDKRNYGYTF.

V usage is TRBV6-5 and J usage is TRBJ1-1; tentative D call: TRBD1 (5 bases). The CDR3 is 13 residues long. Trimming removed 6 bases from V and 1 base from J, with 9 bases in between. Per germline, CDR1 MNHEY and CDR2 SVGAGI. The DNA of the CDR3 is TGTGCCAGCAGCCACGGACAGAACACTGAAGCTTTCTTT. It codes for CASSHGQNTEAFF.

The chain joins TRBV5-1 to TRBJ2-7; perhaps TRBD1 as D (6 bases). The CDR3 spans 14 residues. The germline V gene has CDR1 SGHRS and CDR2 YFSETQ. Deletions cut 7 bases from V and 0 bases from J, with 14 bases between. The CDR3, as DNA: TGCGCCAGCGGGCCCAGGGGTAGCTCCTACGAGCAGTACTTC. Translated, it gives CASGPRGSSYEQYF.

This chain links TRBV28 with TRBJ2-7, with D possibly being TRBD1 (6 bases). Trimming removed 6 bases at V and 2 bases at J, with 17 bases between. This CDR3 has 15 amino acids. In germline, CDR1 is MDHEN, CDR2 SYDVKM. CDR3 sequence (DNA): TGTGCCAGCAGGCTGGACAGACTGCCTACCTACGAGCAGTACTTC. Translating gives CASRLDRLPTYEQYF.

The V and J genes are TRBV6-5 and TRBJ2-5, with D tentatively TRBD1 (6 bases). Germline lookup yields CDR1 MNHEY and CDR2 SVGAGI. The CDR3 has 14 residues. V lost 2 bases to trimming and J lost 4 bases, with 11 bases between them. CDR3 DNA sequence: TGTGCCAGCAGTTACATGGGGGCGTCAGAGACCCAGTACTTC. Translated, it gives CASSYMGASETQYF.

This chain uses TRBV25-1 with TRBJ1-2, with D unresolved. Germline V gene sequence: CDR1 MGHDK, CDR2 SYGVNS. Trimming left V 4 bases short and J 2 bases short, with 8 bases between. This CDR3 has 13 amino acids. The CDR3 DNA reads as TGTGCCAGCAGTGCTCAGGCCAACTATGGCTACACCTTC. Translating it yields CASSAQANYGYTF.

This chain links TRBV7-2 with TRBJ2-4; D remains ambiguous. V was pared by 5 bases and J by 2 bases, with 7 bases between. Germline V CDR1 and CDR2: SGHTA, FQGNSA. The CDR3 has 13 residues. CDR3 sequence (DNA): TGTGCCAGCAGCCCGTGGACCAAAAACATTCAGTACTTC. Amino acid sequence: CASSPWTKNIQYF.

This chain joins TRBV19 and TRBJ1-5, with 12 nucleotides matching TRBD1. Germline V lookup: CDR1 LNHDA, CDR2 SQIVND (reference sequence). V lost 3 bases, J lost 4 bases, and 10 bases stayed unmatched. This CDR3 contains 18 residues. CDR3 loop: CASSIAWGQGAKNQPQHF. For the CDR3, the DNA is TGTGCCAGTAGTATTGCCTGGGGACAGGGGGCGAAAAATCAGCCCCAGCATTTT.

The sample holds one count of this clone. The chain's CDR3 is CASSFLDSYEQYF. The CDR3 DNA follows: TGTGCCAGCAGTTTTTTGGACTCTTACGAGCAGTACTTC. The chain carries TRBV27 and TRBJ2-7; D possibly corresponds to TRBD2 (5 bases). Germline CDR1 is MNHEY and CDR2 is SMNVEV (reference sequence). The V and J ends lost 3 bases and 4 bases respectively, with 10 bases between them. The CDR3 loop spans 13 amino acids.

CDR3 sequence: CASSERDRGRGNTIYF. The CDR3 DNA is TGTGCCAGCAGTGAAAGGGATCGGGGGCGAGGAAACACCATATATTTT. This chain uses TRBV2 with TRBJ1-3; maybe TRBD1 (6 bases). The CDR3 is 16 residues long. Trimming took 2 bases from V and 4 from J, leaving 15 bases between them. Germline CDR1 and CDR2: SNHLY and FYNNEI.

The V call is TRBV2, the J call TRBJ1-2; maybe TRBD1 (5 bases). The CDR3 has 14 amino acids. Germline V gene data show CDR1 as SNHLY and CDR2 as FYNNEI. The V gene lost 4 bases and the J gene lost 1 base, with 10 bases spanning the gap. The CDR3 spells CASSAGIVNYGYTF. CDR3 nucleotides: TGTGCCAGCAGTGCAGGGATCGTTAACTATGGCTACACCTTC.

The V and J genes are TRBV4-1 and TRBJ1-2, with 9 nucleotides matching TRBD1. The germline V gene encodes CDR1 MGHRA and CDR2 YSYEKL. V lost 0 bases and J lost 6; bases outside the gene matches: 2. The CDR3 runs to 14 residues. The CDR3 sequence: CASSQDRTGDGYTF. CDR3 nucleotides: TGCGCCAGCAGCCAAGATAGGACAGGGGATGGCTACACCTTC.

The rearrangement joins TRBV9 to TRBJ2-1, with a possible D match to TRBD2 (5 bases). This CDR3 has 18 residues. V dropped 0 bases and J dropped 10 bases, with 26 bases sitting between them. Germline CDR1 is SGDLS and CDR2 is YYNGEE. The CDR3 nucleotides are TGTGCCAGCAGCGTAGCCCAGGACTCCCTTTCCGAAGCTGTAGAGCAGTTCTTC. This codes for CASSVAQDSLSEAVEQFF.